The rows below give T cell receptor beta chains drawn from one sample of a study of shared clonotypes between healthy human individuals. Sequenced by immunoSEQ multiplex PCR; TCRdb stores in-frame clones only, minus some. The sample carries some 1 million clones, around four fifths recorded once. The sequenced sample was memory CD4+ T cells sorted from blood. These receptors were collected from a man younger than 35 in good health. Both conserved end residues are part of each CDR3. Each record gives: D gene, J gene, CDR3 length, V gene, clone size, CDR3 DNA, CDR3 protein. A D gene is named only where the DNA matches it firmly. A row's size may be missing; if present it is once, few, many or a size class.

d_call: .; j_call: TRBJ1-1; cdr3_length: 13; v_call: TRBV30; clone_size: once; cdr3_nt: TGTGCCTGGAGTGTTGGTGGAAACACTGGAGCTTTCTTT; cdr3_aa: CAWSVGGNTGAFF
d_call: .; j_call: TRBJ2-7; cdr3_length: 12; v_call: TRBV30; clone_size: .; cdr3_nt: TGTGCCTGGAAGGGCGCTACCTACGAGCAGTACTTC; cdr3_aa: CAWKGATYEQYF
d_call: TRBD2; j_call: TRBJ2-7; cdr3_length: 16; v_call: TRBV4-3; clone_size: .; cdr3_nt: TGCGCCAGCAGCCAAGTAGGCGGGAGTTATTACCACGAGCAGTACTTC; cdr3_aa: CASSQVGGSYYHEQYF
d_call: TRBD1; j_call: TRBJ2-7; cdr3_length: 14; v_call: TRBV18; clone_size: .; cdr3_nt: TGTGCTACAGGACAGGGGGGTATATCGGCCGAGCAGTACTTC; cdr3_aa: CATGQGGISAEQYF
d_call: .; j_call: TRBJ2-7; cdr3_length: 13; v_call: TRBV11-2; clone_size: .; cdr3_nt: TGTGCCAGCAGCTTGCCAGGGGACTACGAGCAGTACTTC; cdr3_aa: CASSLPGDYEQYF
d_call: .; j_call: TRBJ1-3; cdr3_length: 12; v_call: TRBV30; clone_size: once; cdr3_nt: TGTGCCCGGAAGGACGGCGGAAACACCATATATTTT; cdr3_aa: CARKDGGNTIYF
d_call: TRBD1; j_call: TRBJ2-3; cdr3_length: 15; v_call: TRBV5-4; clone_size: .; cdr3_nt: TGTGCCAGCAGCTCCCGGACAGGGGGGAGAGATACGCAGTATTTT; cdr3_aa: CASSSRTGGRDTQYF
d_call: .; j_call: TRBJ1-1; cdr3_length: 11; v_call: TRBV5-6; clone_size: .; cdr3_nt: TGTGCCAGCAGCTTGGCAACTGAAGCTTTCTTT; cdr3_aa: CASSLATEAFF
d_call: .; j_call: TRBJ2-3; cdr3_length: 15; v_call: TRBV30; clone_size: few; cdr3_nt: TGTGCCTGGAGTGTCAAAAAGGGTGCCACAGATACGCAGTATTTT; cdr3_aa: CAWSVKKGATDTQYF
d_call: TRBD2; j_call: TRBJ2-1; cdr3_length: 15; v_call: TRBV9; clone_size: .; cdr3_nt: TGTGCCAGCAGCGTCGGGACTAGCGGGATCAATGAGCAGTTCTTC; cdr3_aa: CASSVGTSGINEQFF
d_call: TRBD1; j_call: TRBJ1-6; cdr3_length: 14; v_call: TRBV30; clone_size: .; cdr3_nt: TGTGCCCACGGGACAGGGCGACTAGGGTCACCCCTCCACTTT; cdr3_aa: CAHGTGRLGSPLHF
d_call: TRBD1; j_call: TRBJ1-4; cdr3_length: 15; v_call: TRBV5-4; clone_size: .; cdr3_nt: TGTGCCAGCAGACCCGGACAGGGCCCTAATGAAAAACTGTTTTTT; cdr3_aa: CASRPGQGPNEKLFF
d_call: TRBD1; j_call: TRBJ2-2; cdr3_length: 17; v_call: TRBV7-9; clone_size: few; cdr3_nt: TGTGCCAGCAGCTCCCGAACAGGGGGTACCACCACCGGGGAGCTGTTTTTT; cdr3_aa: CASSSRTGGTTTGELFF
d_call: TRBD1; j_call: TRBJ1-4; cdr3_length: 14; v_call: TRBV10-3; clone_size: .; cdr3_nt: TGTGCCACCTACACAGGGGTAGGTGGTGAAAAACTGTTTTTT; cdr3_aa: CATYTGVGGEKLFF
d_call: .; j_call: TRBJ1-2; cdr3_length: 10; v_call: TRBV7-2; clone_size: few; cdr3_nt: TGTGCCAGCAGCAGCCGGGACCACACCTTC; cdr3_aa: CASSSRDHTF
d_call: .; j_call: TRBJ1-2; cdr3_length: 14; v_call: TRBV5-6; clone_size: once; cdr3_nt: TGTGCCAGCAGCGCCACAGGGCTAGGGTATGGCTACACCTTC; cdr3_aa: CASSATGLGYGYTF
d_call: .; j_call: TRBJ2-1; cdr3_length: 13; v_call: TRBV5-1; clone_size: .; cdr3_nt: TGCGCCAGCAGCCCGGACTGGGTTCGGGAGCAGTTCTTC; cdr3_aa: CASSPDWVREQFF
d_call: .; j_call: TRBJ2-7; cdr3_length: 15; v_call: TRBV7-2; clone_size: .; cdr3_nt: TGTGCCAGCAGCTTAGAGCGGGCCACGATCTACGAGCAGTACTTC; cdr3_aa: CASSLERATIYEQYF
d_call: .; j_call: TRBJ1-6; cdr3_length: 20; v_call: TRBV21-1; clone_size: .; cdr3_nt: TGTGCCAGCAGCGATAACCGGGACAGGAAGTTTTTTTGGTATAATTCACCCCTCCACTTT; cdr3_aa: CASSDNRDRKFFWYNSPLHF
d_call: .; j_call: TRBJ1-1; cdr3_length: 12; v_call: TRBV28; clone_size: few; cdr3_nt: TGTGCCAGCAGTTTAAATGAGGAGGGAGCTTTCTTT; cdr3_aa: CASSLNEEGAFF
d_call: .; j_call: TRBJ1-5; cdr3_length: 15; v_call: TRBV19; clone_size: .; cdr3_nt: TGTGCCAGTAGTATACAGGGGTCCCTTAATCAGCCCCAGCATTTT; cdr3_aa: CASSIQGSLNQPQHF
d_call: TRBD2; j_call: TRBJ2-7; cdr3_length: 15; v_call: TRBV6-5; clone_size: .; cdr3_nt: TGTGCCAGCAGTCGGACTAGCGGGAGTAGCAACGAGCAGTACTTC; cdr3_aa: CASSRTSGSSNEQYF
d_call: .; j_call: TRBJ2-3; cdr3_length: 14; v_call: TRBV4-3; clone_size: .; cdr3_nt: TGCGCCAGCAGCCAAGAATGGTGGGCAGATACGCAGTATTTT; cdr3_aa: CASSQEWWADTQYF